One and the same sample provided the 3 T cell receptor beta chains below, sequenced in a study of cytomegalovirus exposure and HLA in healthy donors (dated by TCRdb to about 2017). Libraries were prepared through the immunoSEQ multiplex PCR assay. For the multiplex PCR, a mixture combining 60 forward primers for TCR Vbeta segments and 13 reverse primers for TCR Jbeta segments was used. Not all clones reach the TCRdb copy of this immuneACCESS table, which keeps in-frame sequences only. Checked studies attribute under half of the gap to unresolved V genes and leave the rest unexplained. The sample data list 180,000 or so clones, and 60% to 80% of these were observed just once. The top ten constitute almost 6.5% of the sample. Sequenced material: PBMCs. These receptors were collected from a man in his forties in good health and CMV-seropositive.

J is TRBJ2-2 and V is TRBV7-8; D is uncertain. Germline V gene data show CDR1 as SGHVS and CDR2 as FQNEAQ. Trimming stripped 2 bases from V and 7 bases from J, with 11 bases between. The CDR3 runs to 14 residues. The CDR3 protein is CASSLLAVGGELFF. The DNA of the CDR3 is TGTGCCAGCAGCTTATTAGCTGTCGGCGGGGAGCTGTTTTTT.

This clone is a singleton in its sample. The genes are TRBV5-1 and TRBJ2-5; unclear D gene. The V end was cut by 0 bases, the J end by 4 bases, with 7 bases between. Per germline, CDR1 SGHRS and CDR2 YFSETQ. The CDR3 sequence is 13 residues long. The CDR3 sequence: CASSLVPSETQYF. Written as DNA, the CDR3 is TGCGCCAGCAGCTTGGTCCCCTCAGAGACCCAGTACTTC.

The rearrangement links TRBV5-1 to TRBJ1-2, with 10 bases fitting TRBD1. The CDR3 length is 15 residues. Germline V gene data show CDR1 as SGHRS and CDR2 as YFSETQ. Germline trimming cut 0 bases from V and 8 bases from J; bases unmatched to any gene: 7. The CDR3 loop is CASSLAATGGEGYTF. The CDR3 bases are TGCGCCAGCAGCTTGGCCGCGACAGGGGGCGAGGGCTACACCTTC. The whole variable domain, filled in from reference TRBV5-1 and TRBJ1-2, reads KAGVTQTPRYLIKTRGQQVTLSCSPISGHRSVSWYQQTPGQGLQFLFEYFSETQRNKGNFPGRFSGRQFSNSRSEMNVSTLELGDSALYLCASSLAATGGEGYTFGSGTRLTVV.